The present TCR beta chain was sequenced within a study of shared clonotypes between healthy human individuals. Per the authors' pipeline: Filtering differed since immunoSEQ provided only junctions, with no quality scores. This table comes from immunoSEQ multiplex PCR, and its TCRdb copy is limited to in-frame clones, with some not included. That table supplies the V and J calls and clone size; D and trimming were determined from the DNA. The table shows approximately 1,000,000 clones, with around three quarters occurring only once. Division of CD4+ cells produced a CD45RA+ naive subset and a CD45RA-negative memory subset. Study-wide results and caveats: For naive CD4 cells, around 5% of clonotypes were shared across a handful of donors. In having few donors, the study represented limited genetic and exposure-history diversity.

This CDR3 spans 15 amino acids. Trimming cost V 6 bases and J 8 bases; bases outside gene matches: 8. Germline V gene sequence: CDR1 SNHLY, CDR2 FYNNEI. This clone was seen at least ten times. Its specificity is not known. Sequencing used memory CD4+ T cells from PBMCs. Subset meaning: CD45RA-negative fraction. This rearrangement joins TRBV2 to TRBJ1-4, with 11 bases that match TRBD1. The TCR originated in a man younger than 35 in good health. Some clones in this sample may be carry-over from other donors' samples. CDR3 sequence: CASRERTGGGEKLFF. CDR3 nucleotide sequence: TGTGCCAGCAGGGAGAGGACAGGGGGCGGAGAAAAACTGTTTTTT.